The present T cell receptor beta chain was sequenced within a study of shared clonotypes between healthy human individuals. Sequencing used immunoSEQ multiplex PCR; TCRdb keeps in-frame clones, though not all of them. The sample shows some 500,000 clones, 95% to 97% of them seen only once. Study conclusions and caveats: Naive subsets, compared against memory subsets, generally had larger estimated richness values.

Concerning this clone: The antigen remains unidentified.

CDR1 is SQVTM, CDR2 ANQGSEA, per germline. Trimming took 6 bases from V and 0 from J, leaving 15 bases between them. This CDR3 has 15 amino acids. The chain carries TRBV29-1 and TRBJ1-5; D remains ambiguous. The clonotype originates from a woman in her twenties or thirties in good health. The source material was naive CD4+ T cells sorted from blood. Subset here: CD45RA+ positively selected. CDR3 DNA: TGCAGCGTGGGGAGGCCCACCTATAGCAATCAGCCCCAGCATTTT. It is translated as CSVGRPTYSNQPQHF.